A selection of T cell receptor beta chains follows, all from one sample in a study of cytomegalovirus exposure and HLA in healthy donors. Repertoires were generated with immunoSEQ multiplex PCR, while TCRdb's copy carries only in-frame clones and drops some. The sample includes about 200,000 clones. Sequencing was carried out using PBMCs. All receptors derive from a boy between 5 and 17 years old in good health and CMV-seronegative. The CDR3 runs from the conserved cysteine through the conserved F or W. A D gene is named only where the DNA matches it firmly.

D | J | V | DNA | CDR3
- | TRBJ1-4 | TRBV4-3 | TGCGCCAGCAGCCAAGATTGGGGGCCGGGAAATGAAAAACTGTTTTTT | CASSQDWGPGNEKLFF
- | TRBJ1-2 | TRBV25-1 | TGTGCCAGCAGTGACCCTGGAGGATATGGCTACACCTTC | CASSDPGGYGYTF
- | TRBJ1-3 | TRBV5-4 | TGTGCCAGCAGCTCAGGGACTGTTGGAAACACCATATATTTT | CASSSGTVGNTIYF
- | TRBJ1-2 | TRBV5-1 | TGCGCCAGCACCGAGGGCCCAGGGGCAGGATATTATGGCTACACCTTC | CASTEGPGAGYYGYTF
TRBD1 | TRBJ1-3 | TRBV18 | TGTGCCAGCTCCAGGGACAGCTCTGGAAACACCATATATTTT | CASSRDSSGNTIYF
- | TRBJ1-3 | TRBV4-1 | TGCGCCAGCAGCCAAGTCGGCCAGGTGGGAAACACCATATATTTT | CASSQVGQVGNTIYF
TRBD2 | TRBJ2-7 | TRBV7-9 | TGTGCCAGCAGCTTAGGCAGCGGGGGTAACTACGAGCAGTACTTC | CASSLGSGGNYEQYF
- | TRBJ1-4 | TRBV19 | TGTGCCAGTAGTATTGAGTATGAAAAACTGTTTTTT | CASSIEYEKLFF
- | TRBJ2-2 | TRBV18 | TGTGCCAGCTCGTTACAGGGAGACGCCGGGGAGCTGTTTTTT | CASSLQGDAGELFF
TRBD2 | TRBJ2-3 | TRBV19 | TGTGCCAGTAGTATTGGGACTAGCGGCTCCACAGATACGCAGTATTTT | CASSIGTSGSTDTQYF
- | TRBJ2-7 | TRBV5-4 | TGTGCCAGCAGCTTAGACAGTTCTCACCTCTACGAGCAGTACTTC | CASSLDSSHLYEQYF
- | TRBJ2-7 | TRBV21-1 | TGTGCCAGCAGCCCCATGGGGGCTGAGCAGTACTTC | CASSPMGAEQYF
TRBD2 | TRBJ2-3 | TRBV25-1 | TGTGCCAGCAGTGTGGGCGGGGGGGCAGATACGCAGTATTTT | CASSVGGGADTQYF
- | TRBJ1-6 | TRBV5-8 | TGTGCCAGCAGCTTCGATAGGGGATCGAATTCACCCCTCCACTTT | CASSFDRGSNSPLHF
TRBD2 | TRBJ2-7 | TRBV13 | TGTGCCAGCAGCTCCTGGACGGGACCGGGGGGGCAGTACTTC | CASSSWTGPGGQYF
TRBD2 | TRBJ2-7 | TRBV7-2 | TGTGCCAGCAGCAAAGCGGGGCCCTACGAGCAGTACTTC | CASSKAGPYEQYF
- | TRBJ2-7 | TRBV30 | TGTGCCTGGAGTGTGGTCAGGGGCTCCTACGAGCAGTACTTC | CAWSVVRGSYEQYF
TRBD1 | TRBJ1-5 | TRBV19 | TGTGCCAGTAGTCCCGCGGACAGGATGCTACAGCCCCAGCATTTT | CASSPADRMLQPQHF
TRBD2 | TRBJ2-3 | TRBV30 | TGTGCCTACCAGCGGGGGAGCACAGATACGCAGTATTTT | CAYQRGSTDTQYF
TRBD1 | TRBJ2-5 | TRBV29-1 | TGCAGCGCCCTCCTTCAGGGGGCACAAGAGACCCAGTACTTC | CSALLQGAQETQYF
TRBD1 | TRBJ2-3 | TRBV28 | TGTGCCAGCAGCAGAGACAGGGTTTCAGATACGCAGTATTTT | CASSRDRVSDTQYF
- | TRBJ1-4 | TRBV15 | TGTGCCACCAGCAGGCGGGGAAGCGAAAAACTGTTTTTT | CATSRRGSEKLFF
- | TRBJ1-1 | TRBV5-1 | TGCGCCAGCAGCACCTATGGCGGGTTGCGGGGGAACACTGAAGCTTTCTTT | CASSTYGGLRGNTEAFF
TRBD1 | TRBJ1-1 | TRBV6-5 | TGTGCCAGTCGACAGGGGGACACTGAAGCTTTCTTT | CASRQGDTEAFF
- | TRBJ1-5 | TRBV28 | TGTGCCAGCAGCACTCTCAATCAGCCCCAGCATTTT | CASSTLNQPQHF
TRBD1 | TRBJ1-1 | TRBV7-9 | TGTGCCCTCGGGACAGGGAACACTGAAGCTTTCTTT | CALGTGNTEAFF
- | TRBJ2-5 | TRBV5-1 | TGCGCCAGCAGCTTGGAGGGTGGGGGGTCACGGGAGCAGTACTTC | CASSLEGGGSREQYF
TRBD1 | TRBJ1-2 | TRBV6-5 | TGTGCCAGCTATAGGGACAGGTCCTATGGCTACACCTTC | CASYRDRSYGYTF
- | TRBJ1-2 | TRBV28 | TGTGCCAGCAGGGGGACACCTGGTGGGGATGGCTACACCTTC | CASRGTPGGDGYTF
- | TRBJ2-7 | TRBV2 | TGTGCCAGCATGGACAGCTCCTACGAGCAGTACTTC | CASMDSSYEQYF
- | TRBJ1-5 | TRBV5-6 | TGTGCCAGCAGCAAACCCTCAGGGATTCGGGGCAATCAGCCCCAGCATTTT | CASSKPSGIRGNQPQHF
TRBD1 | TRBJ2-7 | TRBV4-1 | TGCGCCAGCAGCCAAAGGGACAGCTCCTACGAGCAGTACTTC | CASSQRDSSYEQYF